This entry concerns a single T cell receptor beta chain. The assay was immunoSEQ multiplex PCR, and TCRdb's table has in-frame clones only and misses some. This repertoire shows 700,000 or so clones, 80% to 90% found once; its top ten account for around 0.0099%. V shed 1 base and J 3 bases; nucleotides not matched to a gene: 5. The CDR3 is made up of 16 amino acids. Germline CDR1 is SNHLY and CDR2 is FYNNEI. The entry originates in a study of shared T cell receptors in the human thymus. Another study also made use of these data, one on human thymus T cells. From that report: Donors were healthy Finnish babies undergoing corrective operations for congenital heart defects. It was from resections taken during corrective heart surgery that the thymus tissue came. Thymic as well as blood repertoires seemed to favor certain V and J genes unevenly. Related studies noted strongly shared thymic repertoires across unrelated people.

Sequencing used thymocytes. The V call is TRBV2, the J call TRBJ2-7, with 11 bases matching TRBD1. This clonotype was sampled from a girl under three years old with a congenital heart defect. In nucleotides, the CDR3 is TGTGCCAGCAGTGAAGAGGGGGGGACAGGGGGCTACGAGCAGTACTTC. Translating gives CASSEEGGTGGYEQYF.